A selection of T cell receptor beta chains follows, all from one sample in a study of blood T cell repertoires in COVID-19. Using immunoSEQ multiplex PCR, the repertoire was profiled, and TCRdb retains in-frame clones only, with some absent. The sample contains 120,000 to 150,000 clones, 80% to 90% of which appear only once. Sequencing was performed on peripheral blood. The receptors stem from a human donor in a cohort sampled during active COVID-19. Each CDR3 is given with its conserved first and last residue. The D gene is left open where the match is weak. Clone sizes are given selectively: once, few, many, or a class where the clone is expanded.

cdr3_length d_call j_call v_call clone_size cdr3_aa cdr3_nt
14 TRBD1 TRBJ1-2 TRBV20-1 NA CSASWDRGLGGYTF TGCAGTGCTAGTTGGGACAGGGGGCTCGGCGGCTACACCTTC
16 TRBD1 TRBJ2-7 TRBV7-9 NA CASSPEVGTASYEQYF TGTGCCAGCAGTCCGGAAGTCGGGACAGCGTCTTACGAGCAGTACTTC
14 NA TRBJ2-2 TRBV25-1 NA CASRETGRAGELFF TGTGCCAGCAGAGAAACTGGGCGGGCTGGGGAGCTGTTTTTT
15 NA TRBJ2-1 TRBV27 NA CASSSEVPRVNEQFF TGTGCCAGTAGCTCAGAGGTCCCGAGGGTCAATGAGCAGTTCTTC
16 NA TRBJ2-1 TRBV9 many CASSVDRAIGVNEQFF TGTGCCAGCAGCGTAGACAGGGCCATAGGGGTCAATGAGCAGTTCTTC
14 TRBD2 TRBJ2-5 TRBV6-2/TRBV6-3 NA CASSLAGGKGTQYF TGTGCCAGCAGTCTAGCGGGGGGAAAAGGGACCCAGTACTTC
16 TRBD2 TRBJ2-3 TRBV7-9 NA CASSLAAGTRTDTQYF TGTGCCAGCAGCTTAGCGGCCGGGACTAGGACAGATACGCAGTATTTT
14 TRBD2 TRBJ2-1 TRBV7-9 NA CASVRSGGGNEQFF TGTGCCAGCGTGCGTTCGGGGGGAGGCAATGAGCAGTTCTTC
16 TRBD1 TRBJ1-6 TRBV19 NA CASSIHRGSYNSPLHF TGTGCCAGTAGTATTCACAGGGGCTCCTATAATTCACCCCTCCACTTT
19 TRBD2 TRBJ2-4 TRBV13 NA CASSLRRGGIRLAKNIQYF TGTGCCAGCAGCTTAAGGCGGGGGGGCATCCGTCTAGCCAAAAACATTCAGTACTTC